A single sample is the source of the 2 T cell receptor beta chains below, sequenced in a study of T cells in Graves' hyperthyroidism and ophthalmopathy. TCR beta CDR3 sequences were amplified from RNA transcripts. A first-round RT-PCR of the TCR CDR3 used the HTBI primer set. TCRdb re-called the multiplex PCR reads through MiXCR, storing one row per CDR3 protein. The sample has around 350,000 distinct CDR3 sequences, 19% seen once. The sequencing input was blood. All receptors come from a woman aged 18-29 years with Graves' hyperthyroidism.

This clonotype was counted at least ten times. The chain uses TRBV28 and TRBJ2-7, with a weak D call TRBD1 (7 bases). This CDR3 has 13 amino acids. The V end was cut by 11 bases, the J end by 0 bases, with 14 bases between. Germline V lookup: CDR1 MDHEN, CDR2 SYDVKM. The CDR3 nucleotides are TGTGCCGGAGGGGGGACAGACTCCTACGAGCAGTACTTC. Protein sequence: CAGGGTDSYEQYF.

The V and J genes are TRBV3-1 and TRBJ1-1, with 8 positions matching TRBD1. Per the germline V gene, CDR1 is LGHDT and CDR2 is YNNKEL (reference sequence). V gave up 5 bases and J gave up 4 bases; unmatched junction bases: 3. There are 13 residues in the CDR3. The CDR3 region is CASSNRGGTEAFF. The CDR3 coding sequence is TGTGCCAGCAGCAACAGGGGGGGCACTGAAGCTTTCTTT.